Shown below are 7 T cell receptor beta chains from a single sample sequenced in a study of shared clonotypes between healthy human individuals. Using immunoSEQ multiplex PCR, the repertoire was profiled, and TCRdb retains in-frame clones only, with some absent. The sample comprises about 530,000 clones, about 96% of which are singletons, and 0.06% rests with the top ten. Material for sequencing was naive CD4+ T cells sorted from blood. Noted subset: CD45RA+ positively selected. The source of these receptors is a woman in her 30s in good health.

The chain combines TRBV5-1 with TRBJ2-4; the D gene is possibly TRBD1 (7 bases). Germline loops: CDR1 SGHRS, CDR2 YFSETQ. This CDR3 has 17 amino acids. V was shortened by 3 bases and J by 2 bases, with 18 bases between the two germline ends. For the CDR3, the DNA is TGCGCCAGCAGCTGGGGAGGTCCGACAGGGACCAAAAACATTCAGTACTTC. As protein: CASSWGGPTGTKNIQYF.

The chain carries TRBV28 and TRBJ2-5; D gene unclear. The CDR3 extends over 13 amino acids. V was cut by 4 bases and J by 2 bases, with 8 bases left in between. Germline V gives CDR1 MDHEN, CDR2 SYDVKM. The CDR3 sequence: CASSSPGQETQYF. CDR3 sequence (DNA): TGTGCCAGCAGTTCCCCCGGACAAGAGACCCAGTACTTC.

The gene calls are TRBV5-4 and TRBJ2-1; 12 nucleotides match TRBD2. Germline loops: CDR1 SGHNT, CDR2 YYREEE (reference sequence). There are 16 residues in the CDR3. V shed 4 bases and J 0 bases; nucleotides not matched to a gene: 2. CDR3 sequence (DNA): TGTGCCAGCAGCAAGACTAGCGGGAGCTCCTACAATGAGCAGTTCTTC. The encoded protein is CASSKTSGSSYNEQFF. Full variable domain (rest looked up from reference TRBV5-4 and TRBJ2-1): ETGVTQSPTHLIKTRGQQVTLRCSSQSGHNTVSWYQQALGQGPQFIFQYYREEENGRGNFPPRFSGLQFPNYSSELNVNALELDDSALYLCASSKTSGSSYNEQFFGPGTRLTVL.

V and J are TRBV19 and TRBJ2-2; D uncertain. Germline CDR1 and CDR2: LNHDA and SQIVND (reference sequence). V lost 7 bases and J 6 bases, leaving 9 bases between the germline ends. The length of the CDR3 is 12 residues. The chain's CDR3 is CASIALSGELFF. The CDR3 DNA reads TGTGCCAGTATCGCCTTGTCCGGGGAGCTGTTTTTT.

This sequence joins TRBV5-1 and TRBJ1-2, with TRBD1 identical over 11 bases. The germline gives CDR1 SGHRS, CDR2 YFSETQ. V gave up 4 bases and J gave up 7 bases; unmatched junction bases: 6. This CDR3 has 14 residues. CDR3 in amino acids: CASSPGQGASGYTF. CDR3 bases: TGCGCCAGCAGCCCAGGACAGGGGGCGTCTGGCTACACCTTC.

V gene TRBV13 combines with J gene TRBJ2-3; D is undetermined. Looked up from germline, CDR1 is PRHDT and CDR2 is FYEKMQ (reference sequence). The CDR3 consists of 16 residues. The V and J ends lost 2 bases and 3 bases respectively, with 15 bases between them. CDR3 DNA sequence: TGTGCCAGCAGCTTAACCCGGAATCTGAGGACAGATACGCAGTATTTT. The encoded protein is CASSLTRNLRTDTQYF. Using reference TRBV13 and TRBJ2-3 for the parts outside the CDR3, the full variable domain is AAGVIQSPRHLIKEKRETATLKCYPIPRHDTVYWYQQGPGQDPQFLISFYEKMQSDKGSIPDRFSAQQFSDYHSELNMSSLELGDSALYFCASSLTRNLRTDTQYFGPGTRLTVL.

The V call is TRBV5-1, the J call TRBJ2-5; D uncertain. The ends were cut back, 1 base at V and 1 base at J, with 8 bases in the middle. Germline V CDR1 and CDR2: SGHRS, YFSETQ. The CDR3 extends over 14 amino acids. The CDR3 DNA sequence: TGCGCCAGCAGCTTGTTAGTGGGCCAAGAGACCCAGTACTTC. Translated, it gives CASSLLVGQETQYF.